The clone carrying this TCR beta chain was seen repeatedly, ten times or more. The data were taken from a study of regulatory T cells in long-lasting Graves disease. The V and J ends lost 5 bases and 3 bases, in that order; junction bases with no gene match: 10. The CDR3 covers 15 residues. Germline values: CDR1 SGHVS, CDR2 FQNEAQ. The time point here: newly diagnosed GD, antithyroid drugs for less than 3 months. After RNA was extracted from PBMCs, the TCR library was made from it. HTBI primers from iRepertoire and Arm-PCR of CDR3 regions yielded the TCR beta libraries. TCRdb itself ran the multiplex PCR reads through MiXCR, one entry per CDR3 protein. The table lists 400,000 to 500,000 distinct CDR3 sequences, 16% of them singletons. The same specimen was also included in a second study, on T cells in Graves' hyperthyroidism and ophthalmopathy. This second report adds: Ophthalmopathy and stable hyperthyroidism were separated by a 13 V-J model.

The material was peripheral blood mononuclear cells (PBMCs), obtained at new diagnosis, from a patient treated with antithyroid drugs. The clonotype was recovered from a woman in her 30s with Graves disease. This chain links TRBV7-8 with TRBJ2-7; TRBD1 aligns across 7 bases. CDR3 sequence reads: CASSPPRGINYEQYF. In nucleotides, the CDR3 is TGTGCCAGCAGCCCCCCCAGGGGGATAAACTACGAGCAGTACTTC. Full variable domain (rest looked up from reference TRBV7-8 and TRBJ2-7): GAGVSQSPRYKVAKRGQDVALRCDPISGHVSLFWYQQALGQGPEFLTYFQNEAQLDKSGLPSDRFFAERPEGSVSTLKIQRTQQEDSAVYLCASSPPRGINYEQYFGPGTRLTVT.